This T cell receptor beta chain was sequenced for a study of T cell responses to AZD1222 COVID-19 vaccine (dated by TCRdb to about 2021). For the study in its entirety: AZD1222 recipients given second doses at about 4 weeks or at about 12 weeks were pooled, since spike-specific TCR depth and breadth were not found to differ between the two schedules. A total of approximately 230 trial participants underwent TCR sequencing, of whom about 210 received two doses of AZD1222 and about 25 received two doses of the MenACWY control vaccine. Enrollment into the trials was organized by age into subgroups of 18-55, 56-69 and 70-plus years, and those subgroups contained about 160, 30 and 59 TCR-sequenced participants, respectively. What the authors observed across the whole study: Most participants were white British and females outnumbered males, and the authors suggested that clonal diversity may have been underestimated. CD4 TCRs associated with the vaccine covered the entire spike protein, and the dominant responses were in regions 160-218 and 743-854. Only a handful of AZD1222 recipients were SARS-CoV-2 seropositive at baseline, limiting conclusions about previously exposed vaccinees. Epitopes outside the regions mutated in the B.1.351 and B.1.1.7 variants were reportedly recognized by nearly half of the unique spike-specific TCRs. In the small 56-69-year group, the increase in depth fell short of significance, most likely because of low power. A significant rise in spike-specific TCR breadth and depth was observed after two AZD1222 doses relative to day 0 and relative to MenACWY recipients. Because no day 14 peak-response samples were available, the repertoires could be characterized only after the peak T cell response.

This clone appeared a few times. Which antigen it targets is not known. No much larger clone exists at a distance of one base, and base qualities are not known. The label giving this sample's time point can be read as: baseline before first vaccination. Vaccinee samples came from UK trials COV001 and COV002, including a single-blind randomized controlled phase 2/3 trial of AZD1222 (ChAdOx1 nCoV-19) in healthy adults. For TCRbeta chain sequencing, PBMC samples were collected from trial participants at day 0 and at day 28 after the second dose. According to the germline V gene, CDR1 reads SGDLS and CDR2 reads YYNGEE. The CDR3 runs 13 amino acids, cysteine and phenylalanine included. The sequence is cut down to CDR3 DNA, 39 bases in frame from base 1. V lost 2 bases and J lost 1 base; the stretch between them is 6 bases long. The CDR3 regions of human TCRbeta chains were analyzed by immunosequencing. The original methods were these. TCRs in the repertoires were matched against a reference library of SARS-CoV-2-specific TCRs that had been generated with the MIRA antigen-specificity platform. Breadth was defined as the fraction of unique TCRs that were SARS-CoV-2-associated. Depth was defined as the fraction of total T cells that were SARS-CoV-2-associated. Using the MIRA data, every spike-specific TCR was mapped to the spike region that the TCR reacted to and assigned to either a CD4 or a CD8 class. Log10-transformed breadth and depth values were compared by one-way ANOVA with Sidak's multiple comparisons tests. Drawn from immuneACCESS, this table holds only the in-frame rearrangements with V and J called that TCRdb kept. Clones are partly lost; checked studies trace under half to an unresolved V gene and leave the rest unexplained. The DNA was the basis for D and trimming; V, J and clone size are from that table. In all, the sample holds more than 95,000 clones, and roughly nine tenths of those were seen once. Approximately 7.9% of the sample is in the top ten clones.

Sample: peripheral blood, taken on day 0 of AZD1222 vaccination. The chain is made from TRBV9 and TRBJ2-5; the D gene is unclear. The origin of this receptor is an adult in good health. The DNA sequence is TGTGCCAGCAGCGTCTCCGTCCAAGAGACCCAGTACTTC. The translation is CASSVSVQETQYF. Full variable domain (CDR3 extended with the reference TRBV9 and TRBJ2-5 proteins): DSGVTQTPKHLITATGQRVTLRCSPRSGDLSVYWYQQSLDQGLQFLIQYYNGEERAKGNILERFSAQQFPDLHSELNLSSLELGDSALYFCASSVSVQETQYFGPGTRLLVL.